This T cell receptor beta chain stems from a study of T-cell memory formation after mild COVID-19. Germline loops: CDR1 SGHVS, CDR2 FQNEAQ. The CDR3 sequence is 14 residues long. Trimming pared 7 bases from V and 2 bases from J, leaving 12 bases between. Via MiXCR, TCRdb re-called the 5' RACE reads, giving one row per CDR3 protein. The profile shows about 450,000 distinct CDR3 sequences, 20% to 30% of them singletons. The sample was PBMCs or a T cell subset sorted from them (not recorded which). This receptor was taken from an adult woman who had mild COVID-19 (a few samples of this study predate the infection). Cell type and time point are not known. This chain joins TRBV7-8 and TRBJ2-1, with a possible D match to TRBD2 (5 bases). The CDR3 protein is CASTPGVAYNEQFF. The CDR3 nucleotides read TGTGCCAGCACCCCCGGGGTAGCCTACAATGAGCAGTTCTTC.